The present TCR beta chain was sequenced within a study of T cell repertoires in cytomegalovirus infection. At the level of the study: Public TCR beta signature analysis indicated the presence of both CMV infection and matching HLA type.

Comment on this clonotype: Its cognate antigen is unknown.

The CDR3 has 12 residues. V lost 6 bases, J lost 9 bases, and 11 bases lay in between. The germline CDR1 and CDR2 sequences are MNHEY and SMNVEV (reference sequence). A single record per CDR3 protein comes from TCRdb applying MiXCR to the reads. The sample holds some 220,000 distinct CDR3 sequences, about 40% seen once. The genes are TRBV27 and TRBJ2-2; D is uncertain. The receptor was isolated from a human donor in good health (CMV status not recorded). Some clones in this sample may be carry-over from other donors' samples. The sample was CD8+ T cells from cultured PBMCs, taken from culture after CMV antigen stimulation. CDR3 region: CASRENTWELFF. The CDR3 DNA reads TGTGCCAGCAGAGAAAACACATGGGAGCTGTTTTTT.